The clone carrying this T cell receptor beta chain was recorded a few times. As yet, its antigen is unknown. This entry belongs to a study of T cells in Graves' hyperthyroidism and ophthalmopathy. As for the study in general: Upon initial diagnosis and before any treatment, peripheral blood was collected. Study-level results: The authors' 13 V-J model separated ophthalmopathy from stable hyperthyroidism. Among thyroid clonotypes expanded above 0.001, most also appeared in blood.

TCR beta CDR3 sequences were amplified from RNA transcripts. TCR CDR3 underwent first-round RT-PCR with the HTBI primer set. TCRdb called the multiplex PCR reads again in MiXCR, with one record for every CDR3 protein. The sample has under 650,000 distinct CDR3 sequences, 15% to 20% seen once. The CDR3 consists of 13 residues. CDR1 is DFQATT and CDR2 is SNEGSKA in the germline V gene (reference sequence). The V gene lost 6 bases and the J gene lost 2 bases, with 13 bases spanning the gap. This rearrangement joins TRBV20-1 to TRBJ2-5; D is uncertain. What was sequenced was blood. The source is a woman younger than 45 with Graves' hyperthyroidism. CDR3 nucleotides: TGCAGTGCGAGAAAGTACGGACAAGAGACCCAGTACTTC. Amino acid sequence: CSARKYGQETQYF.